This is a list of T cell receptor beta chains from one sample in a study of cytotoxic CD8 clonotypes in ibrutinib-treated CLL. Assay: immunoSEQ multiplex PCR; the TCRdb copy retains only in-frame clones and omits some. The table lists tens of thousands of clones, less than 85% of them singletons. The material sequenced was PBMCs, taken after 24 months of ibrutinib treatment. Receptors originate from a human donor with chronic lymphocytic leukemia. The CDR3 runs from the conserved cysteine through the conserved F or W. D genes are given only for firm matches. A clone size is listed for some rows: how often the clone was seen (once, few, many), or a class if it is expanded.

v_gene	d_gene	j_gene	abundance	CDR3nt	CDR3aa
TRBV19	TRBD1	TRBJ2-3	-	TGTGCCAGTTCCGCAGGGGGTGGCACAGATACGCAGTATTTT	CASSAGGGTDTQYF
TRBV2	TRBD2	TRBJ2-3	-	TGTGCCACCGGACTAGCGCACACAGATACGCAGTATTTT	CATGLAHTDTQYF
TRBV7-9	TRBD1	TRBJ1-4	-	TGTGCCAGCCAAGGACCGGGACAGGGGCTTTTGGGTAATGAAAAACTGTTTTTT	CASQGPGQGLLGNEKLFF
TRBV11-3	TRBD2	TRBJ2-2	-	TGTGCCAGCAGCTCCCGGACTAGCGGGAGCTACACCGGGGAGCTGTTTTTT	CASSSRTSGSYTGELFF
TRBV2	-	TRBJ1-1	few	TGTGCCAGCAGGGCCGGAGACACTGAAGCTTTCTTT	CASRAGDTEAFF
TRBV5-1	TRBD1	TRBJ2-1	-	TGCGCCAGCAGCTTGGGTGCAGGGGGCGCTACCTCCTACAATGAGCAGTTCTTC	CASSLGAGGATSYNEQFF
TRBV7-9	-	TRBJ2-5	-	TGTGCCAGCAGCTTAGCTGCGAGCGGAGAGACCCAGTACTTC	CASSLAASGETQYF
TRBV2	-	TRBJ2-2	-	TGTGCCAGCAGCCAGAACGGGGGCGCCGGGGAGCTGTTTTTT	CASSQNGGAGELFF
TRBV6-1	-	TRBJ1-2	-	TGTGCCAGCAGTGGCGGGTGGGGGCCCTATGGCTACACCTTC	CASSGGWGPYGYTF
TRBV7-2	TRBD1	TRBJ2-5	-	TGTGCCAGCAGCTTCGACAGGGCGAGAGAGACCCAGTACTTC	CASSFDRARETQYF
TRBV27	TRBD2	TRBJ2-1	-	TGTGCCAGCAGTTTACGAGGACTAGCGGGACCCTACAATGAGCAGTTCTTC	CASSLRGLAGPYNEQFF
TRBV2	TRBD1	TRBJ1-2	-	TGTGCCAGCAGTGGGACAGGGGTAAATGGCTACACCTTC	CASSGTGVNGYTF
TRBV6-5	TRBD1	TRBJ1-2	-	TGTGCCAGCAGTTCACCGGGACAGGGACGGGGCTACACCTTC	CASSSPGQGRGYTF
TRBV6-1	-	TRBJ2-1	-	TGTGCCAGCAGAAGGGTGGGTGATGAGCAGTTCTTC	CASRRVGDEQFF
TRBV7-6	TRBD2	TRBJ2-7	-	TGTGCCAGCAGCTTAGCGCCGGGACTAGCGGGGATCACCTACGAGCAGTACTTC	CASSLAPGLAGITYEQYF
TRBV5-1	-	TRBJ2-7	-	TGCGCCAGCAGCTTGGGGACTGGGGTCTTGGGATACGAGCAGTACTTC	CASSLGTGVLGYEQYF
TRBV6-1	TRBD2	TRBJ2-5	-	TGTGCCAGCAGTGGAAGGGTAGCGGGGGAGACCCAGTACTTC	CASSGRVAGETQYF
TRBV10-1	TRBD2	TRBJ2-7	-	TGCGCCAGCAGCGCCGTGTTGGCGGGAGGGCCCTACGAGCAGTACTTC	CASSAVLAGGPYEQYF
TRBV18	-	TRBJ1-1	-	TGTGCCAGCTCACTTAAGGACGGGAACACTGAAGCTTTCTTT	CASSLKDGNTEAFF
TRBV19	-	TRBJ1-4	once	TGTGCCAGTAGAGAAGTTAGGGGCAATGAAAAACTGTTTTTT	CASREVRGNEKLFF
TRBV5-1	TRBD2	TRBJ2-3	-	TGCGCCAGCAGCTTCGGAGATAGCGGGAGGGCCACAGATACGCAGTATTTT	CASSFGDSGRATDTQYF
TRBV15	-	TRBJ2-3	few	TGTGCCACCACGGGAGCCTTGGGTAGCACAGATACGCAGTATTTT	CATTGALGSTDTQYF
TRBV5-5	-	TRBJ1-4	few	TGTGCCAGCAGCTTGGGTCAGGGGCCTAATGAAAAACTGTTTTTT	CASSLGQGPNEKLFF
TRBV6-4	-	TRBJ2-1	-	TGTGCCAGCAGTGAAGAGCTCGGGTACAATGAGCAGTTCTTC	CASSEELGYNEQFF
TRBV7-2	-	TRBJ2-1	-	TGTGCCAGCAGCTTACAGGGGGGGCCTACGGGTGAGCAGTTCTTC	CASSLQGGPTGEQFF
TRBV11-2	-	TRBJ2-5	-	TGTGCCAGCAGCTCCTACGGAAGCGGCGACCAAGAGACCCAGTACTTC	CASSSYGSGDQETQYF
TRBV14	TRBD1	TRBJ1-4	-	TGTGCCAGCAGCCCCGGACAGGGGGGGGAAAAACTGTTTTTT	CASSPGQGGEKLFF
TRBV5-4	-	TRBJ1-3	-	TGTGCCAGCAGCTTGGACAGGATCTCTGGAAACACCATATATTTT	CASSLDRISGNTIYF
TRBV7-9	TRBD2	TRBJ2-1	-	TGTGCCAGCAGCTTAGCGACAGCGGGAGGGCCCTACAATGAGCAGTTCTTC	CASSLATAGGPYNEQFF
TRBV30	-	TRBJ2-2	-	TGTGCCTGGAGTCTGGACTCTGGGGAGCTGTTTTTT	CAWSLDSGELFF
TRBV14	-	TRBJ1-4	-	TGTGCCAGCAGCCAGTCTTTCCAGGGGATTGAAAAACTGTTTTTT	CASSQSFQGIEKLFF
TRBV11-2	-	TRBJ1-3	-	TGTGCCAGCAGCTTAGAATGGGAAGTCTCTGGAAACACCATATATTTT	CASSLEWEVSGNTIYF
TRBV7-9	TRBD1	TRBJ2-7	-	TGTGCCAGCAGCCCCACCCCCGACAGGGGCGAGCAGTACTTC	CASSPTPDRGEQYF
TRBV9	TRBD2	TRBJ2-5	-	TGTGCCAGCAGCGCCACGAGCGGGAGCGAATCAGAGACCCAGTACTTC	CASSATSGSESETQYF
TRBV5-4	-	TRBJ2-1	-	TGTGCCAGCAGCCCGGGCGGGCGCTCCGATTACAATGAGCAGTTCTTC	CASSPGGRSDYNEQFF
TRBV28	-	TRBJ1-3	once	TGTGCCAGCAGTTACCCTGTCAGTTTCTCTGGAAACACCATATATTTT	CASSYPVSFSGNTIYF
TRBV5-1	-	TRBJ2-7	-	TGCGCCAGCAGCTTGGAACCAATTGGGGGTTACGAGCAGTACTTC	CASSLEPIGGYEQYF
TRBV30	-	TRBJ1-1	-	TGTGCCTGGAGGACACGGGCTAACACTGAAGCTTTCTTT	CAWRTRANTEAFF
TRBV5-1	-	TRBJ1-3	-	TGCGCCAGCAGCTTGCACTCCGGGCCTGGAAACACCATATATTTT	CASSLHSGPGNTIYF
TRBV28	-	TRBJ2-7	once	TGTGCCAGCAGTTTTTTTAGAGGCCTGTTGCACGAGCAGTACTTC	CASSFFRGLLHEQYF
TRBV15	TRBD2	TRBJ2-2	-	TGTGCCACCAGCAGAGATCTGATGGCGGGAGCTGGAACCGGGGAGCTGTTTTTT	CATSRDLMAGAGTGELFF
TRBV28	-	TRBJ1-2	many	TGTGCCAGCAAACCGGGGGCGCGAACAGGCTACACCTTC	CASKPGARTGYTF
TRBV15	-	TRBJ2-7	-	TGTGCCACCAGCAGAGTCGACAAGTTGTACGAGCAGTACTTC	CATSRVDKLYEQYF
TRBV5-1	TRBD2	TRBJ2-1	-	TGCGCCAGCAGCTTGGAAGGGCGGGAGGGCCCAGAGCAGTTCTTC	CASSLEGREGPEQFF
TRBV4-2	TRBD1	TRBJ2-5	-	TGTGCCAGCAGCCCACCCCCCGGACAGGGAGAGACCCAGTACTTC	CASSPPPGQGETQYF
TRBV30	-	TRBJ2-1	-	TGTGCCTGGAAAAGGTCCACACCCTACAATGAGCAGTTCTTC	CAWKRSTPYNEQFF
TRBV27	TRBD1	TRBJ2-7	-	TGTGCCAGCAGTCCTGCCGACAGGGATCGCTACGAGCAGTACTTC	CASSPADRDRYEQYF
TRBV7-9	-	TRBJ2-2	-	TGTGCCAGCAGCCCATTGGATGGCGGCCTTAACACCGGGGAGCTGTTTTTT	CASSPLDGGLNTGELFF
TRBV7-9	-	TRBJ2-7	few	TGTGCCAGCAGCCCCCTCGGGGCCCAGATCTACGAGCAGTACTTC	CASSPLGAQIYEQYF
TRBV5-6	TRBD2	TRBJ2-2	once	TGTGCCAGCAGCCCGACATTACTAGCGGGAGGCGCCGGGGAGCTGTTTTTT	CASSPTLLAGGAGELFF
TRBV18	TRBD2	TRBJ2-1	-	TGTGCCAGCTCATCATTGACTAGCGGATCCTACAATGAGCAGTTCTTC	CASSSLTSGSYNEQFF
TRBV7-9	TRBD2	TRBJ2-1	-	TGTGCCAGCAGCTCCCAGAGGGGACTAGCGGGAGGGACCTACAATGAGCAGTTCTTC	CASSSQRGLAGGTYNEQFF
TRBV11-3	-	TRBJ2-1	once	TGTGCCAGCAGCTTAGGGCTATCAGGGGGGAATGAGCAGTTCTTC	CASSLGLSGGNEQFF
TRBV5-6	-	TRBJ2-7	once	TGTGCCAGCAGCTTGACTAGAGGGACCTACGAGCAGTACTTC	CASSLTRGTYEQYF
TRBV21-1	-	TRBJ2-6	-	TGTGCCAGTCCTCTTCCTCCCCAGGGCTCTGGGGCCAACGTCCTGACTTTC	CASPLPPQGSGANVLTF
TRBV4-1	-	TRBJ2-6	few	TGCGCCAGCAGCCACCTAGGGGGGGGGTCTGGGGCCAACGTCCTGACTTTC	CASSHLGGGSGANVLTF
TRBV5-4	-	TRBJ1-5	-	TGTGCCAGCAGCACCCTTCACAGGATACATTGTCCCAGCAATCAGCCCCAGCATTTT	CASSTLHRIHCPSNQPQHF
TRBV4-1	-	TRBJ1-5	-	TGCGCCAACAGCCAAGATCTGTTGAGGAACAATCAGCCCCAGCATTTT	CANSQDLLRNNQPQHF
TRBV5-1	TRBD2	TRBJ2-1	-	TGCGCCAGCAGCTCCCTTAGCGGGAGCTCCTACAATGAGCAGTTCTTC	CASSSLSGSSYNEQFF
TRBV5-6	-	TRBJ2-1	-	TGTGCCAGCAGCTTTAACAGTGAGCAGTTCTTC	CASSFNSEQFF